This T cell receptor (beta chain) was captured in a study of shared clonotypes between healthy human individuals. Whole-study context: Donors consisted of two women and a few men between 18 and 49. Findings and limits, study-wide: What rarefaction showed was incomplete sorted-subset sequencing despite large depth. About 5.2% was the fraction of naive CD4 clonotypes found shared across several donors.

Germline CDR1 is SGHTA and CDR2 is FQGNSA. CDR3 length: 15 amino acids. V was clipped by 4 bases and J by 1 base, with 13 bases between them. This clone was seen only a few times. Its matching antigen is unknown. Sequenced by immunoSEQ multiplex PCR; TCRdb stores in-frame clones only, minus some. The sample has roughly 760,000 clones, about 74% seen once. The specimen sequenced was memory CD4+ T cells sorted from blood. As for subset: CD45RA-negative fraction. The TCR comes from a woman in her twenties or thirties in good health. The chain uses TRBV7-2 and TRBJ1-1; D remains ambiguous. CDR3 sequence: CASSSTVLANTEAFF. The CDR3 DNA sequence: TGTGCCAGCAGCTCGACGGTGTTGGCGAACACTGAAGCTTTCTTT.